These 14 T cell receptor beta chains came from one sample sequenced in a study of chemoradiotherapy in HPV16-positive cancers. TCRdb keeps only in-frame clones here, not all; method: immunoSEQ multiplex PCR. The sample shows around 11,000 clones, 74% of them seen only once. The specimen was obtained from a patient who underwent chemoradiotherapy. These receptors were collected from a human donor with HPV-associated anogenital cancer.

This clone was picked up a small number of times. The J gene is TRBJ1-5, the V gene TRBV19, with D possibly matching TRBD1 (5 bases). Germline CDR1 is LNHDA and CDR2 is SQIVND (reference sequence). The V and J ends lost 2 bases and 7 bases respectively, with 12 bases between them. This CDR3 comprises 14 residues. Here the CDR3 reads CASSITVGGQPQHF. DNA for the CDR3: TGTGCCAGTAGTATAACAGTCGGGGGACAGCCCCAGCATTTT.

This clone was seen only once. The chain carries TRBV2 and TRBJ1-1, with D maybe TRBD1 (6 bases). Germline V gene sequence: CDR1 SNHLY, CDR2 FYNNEI. The CDR3 has 14 amino acids. V lost 5 bases and J 1 base, leaving 11 bases between the germline ends. This CDR3 reads CASSPQGRNTEAFF. The CDR3 nucleotides read TGTGCCAGCAGTCCACAGGGAAGGAACACTGAAGCTTTCTTT.

The chain links TRBV7-8 to TRBJ1-3; D is unresolved. CDR3 length equals 18 residues. V lost 2 bases and J 0 bases, leaving 17 bases between the germline ends. Germline CDR1 and CDR2: SGHVS and FQNEAQ. The CDR3 nucleotides read TGTGCCAGCAGCTTAAGCTTCCTGGGCGGATTCTCTGGAAACACCATATATTTT. It encodes CASSLSFLGGFSGNTIYF.

The rearrangement uses TRBV19 and TRBJ2-7; the D gene is possibly TRBD2 (6 bases). The germline V gene has CDR1 LNHDA and CDR2 SQIVND (reference sequence). The ends were cut back, 7 bases at V and 8 bases at J, with 18 bases in the middle. This CDR3 spans 13 amino acids. CDR3 amino acids: CASTWTPGEKQYF. The CDR3 coding sequence is TGTGCCAGTACGTGGACACCGGGGGAGAAGCAGTACTTC.

The V call is TRBV5-1, the J call TRBJ1-1; D perhaps matches TRBD1 (6 bases). V was cut by 4 bases and J by 6 bases, with 13 bases left in between. CDR1 and CDR2 from the germline V gene are SGHRS and YFSETQ. The CDR3 contains 13 residues. The CDR3 reads CASSKLGGSEAFF. The DNA for the CDR3 is TGCGCCAGCAGCAAACTGGGGGGCTCTGAAGCTTTCTTT.

This chain connects TRBV18 to TRBJ2-6; no firm D call. Trimming cost V 2 bases and J 3 bases, with 8 bases left between them. Germline loops: CDR1 KGHSH, CDR2 LQKENI. The CDR3 runs to 15 residues. The CDR3 DNA reads as TGTGCCAGCTCACCAGGAAGTGGTGGGGCCAACGTCCTGACTTTC. Translating gives CASSPGSGGANVLTF. The complete variable domain, with remaining parts taken from reference TRBV18 and TRBJ2-6, reads NAGVMQNPRHLVRRRGQEARLRCSPMKGHSHVYWYRQLPEEGLKFMVYLQKENIIDESGMPKERFSAEFPKEGPSILRIQQVVRGDSAAYFCASSPGSGGANVLTFGAGSRLTVL.

This chain connects TRBV28 to TRBJ2-1; 11 bases line up with TRBD2. The CDR3 spans 15 residues. The V gene end was trimmed by 5 bases and the J gene end by 6 bases; junction bases not matched to a gene: 6. In germline, CDR1 is MDHEN, CDR2 SYDVKM. The CDR3 loop is CASSRISGGANEQFF. The CDR3 DNA reads as TGTGCCAGCAGTCGCATTAGCGGGGGGGCCAATGAGCAGTTCTTC.

The chain carries TRBV7-9 and TRBJ2-2; D might be TRBD1 or TRBD2, each matching 6 bases. V lost 6 bases to trimming and J lost 2 bases, with 16 bases between them. The CDR3 loop spans 16 amino acids. Germline-derived CDR1 and CDR2 are SEHNR and FQNEAQ (reference sequence). CDR3 loop: CASRKRGDQNTGELFF. In DNA form, the CDR3 reads TGTGCCAGCAGAAAAAGGGGGGACCAAAACACCGGGGAGCTGTTTTTT.

V usage is TRBV18 and J usage is TRBJ2-1; perhaps TRBD2 as D (6 bases). The V gene lost 6 bases and the J gene lost 5 bases, with 11 bases spanning the gap. Germline V gene sequence: CDR1 KGHSH, CDR2 LQKENI. The CDR3 length is 13 residues. CDR3 protein: CASSTRRDNEQFF. In DNA form, the CDR3 reads TGTGCCAGCTCCACCAGGAGGGACAATGAGCAGTTCTTC.

The chain joins TRBV19 to TRBJ2-7; the D gene could be TRBD1 or TRBD2 (5 bases each). The V end was cut by 5 bases, the J end by 6 bases, with 26 bases between. The CDR3 contains 17 residues. CDR1 and CDR2 from the germline V gene are LNHDA and SQIVND (reference sequence). The CDR3 loop is CASSGGKLRTINSEQYF. DNA for the CDR3: TGTGCCAGTAGTGGGGGTAAATTGCGAACCATAAACTCCGAGCAGTACTTC.

The chain's CDR3 is CASSESPDLNTEAFF. The CDR3 DNA follows: TGTGCCAGCAGTGAATCCCCAGATTTGAACACTGAAGCTTTCTTT. The chain joins TRBV2 to TRBJ1-1; D call uncertain. The CDR3 totals 15 residues. Between the trimmed V and J ends, which lost 2 bases and 0 bases, there was a span of 10 bases. The germline CDR1 and CDR2 sequences are SNHLY and FYNNEI. The full variable domain, with the rest looked up from reference TRBV2 and TRBJ1-1, is EPEVTQTPSHQVTQMGQEVILRCVPISNHLYFYWYRQILGQKVEFLVSFYNNEISEKSEIFDDQFSVERPDGSNFTLKIRSTKLEDSAMYFCASSESPDLNTEAFFGQGTRLTVV.

The V and J genes are TRBV30 and TRBJ1-1; D unresolved. V was pared by 4 bases and J by 2 bases, with 11 bases between. The CDR3 consists of 13 residues. Germline loops: CDR1 GTSNPN, CDR2 SVGIG (reference sequence). The CDR3 nucleotides read TGTGCCTGGACGGACGGATATAACACTGAAGCTTTCTTT. Its protein product is CAWTDGYNTEAFF. The full variable domain, rest sourced from reference TRBV30 and TRBJ1-1, is SQTIHQWPATLVQPVGSPLSLECTVEGTSNPNLYWYRQAAGRGLQLLFYSVGIGQISSEVPQNLSASRPQDRQFILSSKKLLLSDSGFYLCAWTDGYNTEAFFGQGTRLTVV.

The table lists this clone with a few counts. This chain links TRBV30 with TRBJ1-1, with D possibly TRBD1 on 5 matching bases. The CDR3 runs to 13 residues. CDR1 is GTSNPN, CDR2 SVGIG, per germline (reference sequence). V lost 3 bases and J 4 bases, leaving 12 bases between the germline ends. CDR3 DNA sequence: TGTGCCTGGAGCAGGGACTTGGGCACTGAAGCTTTCTTT. Residues: CAWSRDLGTEAFF.

The sample holds a few counts of this clone. The V and J genes are TRBV30 and TRBJ2-3; D is ambiguous. V was clipped by 3 bases and J by 5 bases, with 6 bases between them. The germline CDR1 and CDR2 sequences are GTSNPN and SVGIG (reference sequence). This CDR3 has 11 amino acids. CDR3 sequence (DNA): TGTGCCTGGAGCCCGCGAGATACGCAGTATTTT. Protein: CAWSPRDTQYF.